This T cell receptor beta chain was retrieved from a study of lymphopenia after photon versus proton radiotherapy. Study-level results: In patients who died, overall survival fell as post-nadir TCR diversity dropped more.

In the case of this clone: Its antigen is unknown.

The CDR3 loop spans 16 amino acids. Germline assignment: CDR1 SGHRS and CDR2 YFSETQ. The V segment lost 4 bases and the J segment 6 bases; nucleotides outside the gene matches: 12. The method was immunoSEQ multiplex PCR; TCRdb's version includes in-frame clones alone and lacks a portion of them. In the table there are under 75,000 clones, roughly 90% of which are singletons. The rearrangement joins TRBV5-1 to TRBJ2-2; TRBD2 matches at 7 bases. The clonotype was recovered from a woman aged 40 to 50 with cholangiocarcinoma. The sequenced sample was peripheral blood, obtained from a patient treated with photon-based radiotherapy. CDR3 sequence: CASSPGRASGAGELFF. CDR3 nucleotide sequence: TGCGCCAGCAGCCCTGGACGTGCTAGCGGCGCCGGGGAGCTGTTTTTT.